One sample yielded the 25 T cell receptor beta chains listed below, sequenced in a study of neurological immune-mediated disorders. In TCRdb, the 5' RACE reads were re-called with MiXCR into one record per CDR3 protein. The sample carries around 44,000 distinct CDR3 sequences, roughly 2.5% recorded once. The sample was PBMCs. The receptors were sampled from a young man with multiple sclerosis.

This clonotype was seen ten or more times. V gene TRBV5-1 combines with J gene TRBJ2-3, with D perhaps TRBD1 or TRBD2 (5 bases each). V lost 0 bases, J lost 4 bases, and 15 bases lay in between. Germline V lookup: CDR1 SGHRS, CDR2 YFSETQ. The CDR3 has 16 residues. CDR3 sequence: CASSLDGTHAPDTQYF. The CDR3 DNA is TGCGCCAGCAGCTTGGATGGGACGCATGCCCCAGATACGCAGTATTTT.

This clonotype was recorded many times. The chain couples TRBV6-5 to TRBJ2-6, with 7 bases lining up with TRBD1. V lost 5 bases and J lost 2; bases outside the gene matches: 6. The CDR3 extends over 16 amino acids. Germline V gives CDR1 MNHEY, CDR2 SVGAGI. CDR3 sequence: CASSDPRGTGANVLTF. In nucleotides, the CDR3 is TGTGCCAGCAGTGACCCCAGGGGGACTGGGGCCAACGTCCTGACTTTC.

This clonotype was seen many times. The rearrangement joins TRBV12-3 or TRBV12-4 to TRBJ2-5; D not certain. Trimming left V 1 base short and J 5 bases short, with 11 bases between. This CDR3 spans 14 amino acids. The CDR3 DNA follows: TGTGCCAGCAGTTTAGTAGCTAGACGTGAGACCCAGTACTTC. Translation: CASSLVARRETQYF.

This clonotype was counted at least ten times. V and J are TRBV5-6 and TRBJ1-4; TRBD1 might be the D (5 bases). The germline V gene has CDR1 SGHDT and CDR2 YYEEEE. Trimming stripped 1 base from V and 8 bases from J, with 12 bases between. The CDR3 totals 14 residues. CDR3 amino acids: CASSLIQGNEKLFF. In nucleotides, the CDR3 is TGTGCCAGCAGCTTGATCCAGGGTAACGAAAAACTGTTTTTT.

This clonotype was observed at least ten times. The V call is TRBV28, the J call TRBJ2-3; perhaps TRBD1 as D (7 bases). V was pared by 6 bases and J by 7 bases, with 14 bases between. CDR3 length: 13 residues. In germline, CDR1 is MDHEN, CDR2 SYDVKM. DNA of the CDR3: TGTGCCAGCAGATCGACAGGGAGGAATACGCAGTATTTT. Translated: CASRSTGRNTQYF.

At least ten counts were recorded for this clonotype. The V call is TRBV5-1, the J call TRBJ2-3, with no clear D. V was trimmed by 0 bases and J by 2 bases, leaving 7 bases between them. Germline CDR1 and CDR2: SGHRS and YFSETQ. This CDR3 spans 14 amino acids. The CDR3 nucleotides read TGCGCCAGCAGCTTGGAAGGCAACACAGATACGCAGTATTTT. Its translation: CASSLEGNTDTQYF.

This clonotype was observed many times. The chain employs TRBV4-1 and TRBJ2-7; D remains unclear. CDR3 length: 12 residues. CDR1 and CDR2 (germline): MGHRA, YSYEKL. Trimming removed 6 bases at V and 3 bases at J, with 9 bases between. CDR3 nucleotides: TGCGCCAGCAGTGACGTACGCTACGAGCAGTACTTC. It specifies CASSDVRYEQYF.

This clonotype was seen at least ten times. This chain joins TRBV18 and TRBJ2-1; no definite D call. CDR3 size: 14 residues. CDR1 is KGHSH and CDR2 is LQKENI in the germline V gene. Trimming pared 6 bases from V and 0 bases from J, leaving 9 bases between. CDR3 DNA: TGTGCCAGCTCGATGGAGAGCTCCTACAATGAGCAGTTCTTC. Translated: CASSMESSYNEQFF.

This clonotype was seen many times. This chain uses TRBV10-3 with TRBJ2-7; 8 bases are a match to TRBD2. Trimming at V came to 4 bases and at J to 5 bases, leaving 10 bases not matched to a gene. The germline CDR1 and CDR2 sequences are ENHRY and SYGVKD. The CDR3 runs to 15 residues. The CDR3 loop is CAISGHSGELDEQYF. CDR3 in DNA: TGTGCCATCAGTGGGCATAGCGGGGAGCTTGACGAGCAGTACTTC.

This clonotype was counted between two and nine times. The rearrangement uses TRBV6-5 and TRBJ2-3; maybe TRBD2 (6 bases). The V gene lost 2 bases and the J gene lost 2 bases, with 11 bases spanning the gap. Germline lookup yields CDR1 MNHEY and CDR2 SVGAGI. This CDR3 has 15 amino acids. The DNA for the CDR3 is TGTGCCAGCAGTTACGCGGGACTGCACACAGATACGCAGTATTTT. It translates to CASSYAGLHTDTQYF.

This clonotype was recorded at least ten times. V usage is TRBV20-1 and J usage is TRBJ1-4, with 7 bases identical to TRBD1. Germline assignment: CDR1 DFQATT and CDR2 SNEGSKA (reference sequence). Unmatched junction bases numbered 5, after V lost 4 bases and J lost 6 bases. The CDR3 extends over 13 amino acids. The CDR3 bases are TGCAGTGCTATTCAGGGGGGTTATGAAAAACTGTTTTTT. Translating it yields CSAIQGGYEKLFF.

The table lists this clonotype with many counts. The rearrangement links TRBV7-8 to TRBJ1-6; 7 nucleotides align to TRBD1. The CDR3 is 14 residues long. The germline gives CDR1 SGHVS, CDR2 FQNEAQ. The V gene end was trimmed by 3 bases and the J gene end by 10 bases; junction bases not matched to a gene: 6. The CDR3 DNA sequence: TGTGCCAGCAGCTTCAACAGGGGCGGGTCACCCCTCCACTTT. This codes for CASSFNRGGSPLHF.

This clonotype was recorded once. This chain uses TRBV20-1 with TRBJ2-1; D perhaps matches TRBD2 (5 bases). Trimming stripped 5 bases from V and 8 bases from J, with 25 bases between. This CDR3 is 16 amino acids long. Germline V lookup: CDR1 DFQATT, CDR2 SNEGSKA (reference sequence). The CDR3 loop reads CSALVPAGSRVDEQFF. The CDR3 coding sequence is TGCAGTGCTCTCGTCCCCGCCGGGTCGAGGGTGGATGAGCAGTTCTTC.

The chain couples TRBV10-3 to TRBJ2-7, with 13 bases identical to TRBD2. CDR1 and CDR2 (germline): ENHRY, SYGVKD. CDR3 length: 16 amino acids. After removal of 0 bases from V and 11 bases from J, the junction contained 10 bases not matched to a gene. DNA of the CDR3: TGTGCCATCAGTGAGTCCTCCGGGACTAGCGGGGATAGGGAGTACTTC. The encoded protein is CAISESSGTSGDREYF.

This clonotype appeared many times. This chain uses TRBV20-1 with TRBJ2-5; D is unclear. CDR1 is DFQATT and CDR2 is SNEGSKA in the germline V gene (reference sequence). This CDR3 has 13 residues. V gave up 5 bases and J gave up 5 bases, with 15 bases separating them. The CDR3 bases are TGCAGTGCTCGAAGAATGGGGTTTGAGACCCAGTACTTC. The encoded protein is CSARRMGFETQYF.

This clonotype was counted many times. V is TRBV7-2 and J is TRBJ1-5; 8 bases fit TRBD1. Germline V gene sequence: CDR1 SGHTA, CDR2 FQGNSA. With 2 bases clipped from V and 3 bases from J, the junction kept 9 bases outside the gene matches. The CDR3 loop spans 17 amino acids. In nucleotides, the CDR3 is TGTGCCAGCAGCTTACGGCAGGGGGCCATGAACAATCAGCCCCAGCATTTT. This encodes CASSLRQGAMNNQPQHF.

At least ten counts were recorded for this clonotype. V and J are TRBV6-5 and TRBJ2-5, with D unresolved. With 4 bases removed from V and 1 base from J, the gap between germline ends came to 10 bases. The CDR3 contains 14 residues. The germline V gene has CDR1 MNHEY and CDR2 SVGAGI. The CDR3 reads CASSFRGVQETQYF. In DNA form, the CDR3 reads TGTGCCAGCAGTTTCCGTGGGGTCCAAGAGACCCAGTACTTC.

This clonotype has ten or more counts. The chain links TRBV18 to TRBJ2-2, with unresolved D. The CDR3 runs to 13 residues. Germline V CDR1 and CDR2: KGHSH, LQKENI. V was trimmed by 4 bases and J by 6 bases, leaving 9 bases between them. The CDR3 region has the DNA TGTGCCAGCTCACGTCTGGGCGCCGGGGAGCTGTTTTTT. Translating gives CASSRLGAGELFF.

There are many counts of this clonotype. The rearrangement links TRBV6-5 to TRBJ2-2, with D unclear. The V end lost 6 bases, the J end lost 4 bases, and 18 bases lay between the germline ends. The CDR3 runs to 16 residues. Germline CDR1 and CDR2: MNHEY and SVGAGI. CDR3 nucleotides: TGTGCCAGCAGCTCATGGTCCGGTTGGGGCACCGGGGAGCTGTTTTTT. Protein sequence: CASSSWSGWGTGELFF.

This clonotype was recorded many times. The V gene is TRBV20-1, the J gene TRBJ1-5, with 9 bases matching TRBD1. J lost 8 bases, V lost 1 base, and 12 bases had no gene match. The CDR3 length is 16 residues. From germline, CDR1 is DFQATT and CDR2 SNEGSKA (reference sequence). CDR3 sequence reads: CSARVPEPGQGKPQHF. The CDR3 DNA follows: TGCAGTGCTAGAGTGCCCGAACCGGGACAGGGTAAGCCCCAGCATTTT.

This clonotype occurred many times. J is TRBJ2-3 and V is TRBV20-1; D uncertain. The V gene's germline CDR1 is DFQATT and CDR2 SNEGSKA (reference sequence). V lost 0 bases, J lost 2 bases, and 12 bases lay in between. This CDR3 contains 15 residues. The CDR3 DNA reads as TGCAGTGCTAGAGATGGCTCCCGCTTCACAGATACGCAGTATTTT. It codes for CSARDGSRFTDTQYF.

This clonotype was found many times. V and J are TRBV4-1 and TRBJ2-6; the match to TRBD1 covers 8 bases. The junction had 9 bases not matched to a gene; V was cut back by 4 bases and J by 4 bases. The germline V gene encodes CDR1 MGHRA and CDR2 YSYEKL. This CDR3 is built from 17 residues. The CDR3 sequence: CASSRGQASSGANVLTF. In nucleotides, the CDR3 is TGCGCCAGCAGCCGGGGACAGGCCTCCTCAGGGGCCAACGTCCTGACTTTC.

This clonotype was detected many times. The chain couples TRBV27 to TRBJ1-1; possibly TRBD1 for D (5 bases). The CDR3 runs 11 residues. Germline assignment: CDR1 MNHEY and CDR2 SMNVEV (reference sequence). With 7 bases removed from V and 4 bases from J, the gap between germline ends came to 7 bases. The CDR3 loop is CASIRGTEAFF. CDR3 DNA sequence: TGTGCCAGCATTAGGGGCACTGAAGCTTTCTTT.

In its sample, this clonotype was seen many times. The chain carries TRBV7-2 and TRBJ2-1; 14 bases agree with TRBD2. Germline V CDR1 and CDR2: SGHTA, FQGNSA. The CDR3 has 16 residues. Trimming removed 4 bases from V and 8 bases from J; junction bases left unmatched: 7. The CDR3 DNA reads TGTGCCAGCAGCTCGGGGGGACTAGCGGGAGAGGATGAGCAGTTCTTC. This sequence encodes CASSSGGLAGEDEQFF.

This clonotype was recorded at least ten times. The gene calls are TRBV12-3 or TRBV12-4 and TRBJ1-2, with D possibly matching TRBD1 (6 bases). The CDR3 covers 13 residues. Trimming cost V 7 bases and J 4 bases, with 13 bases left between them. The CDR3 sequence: CASNKGGGYGYTF. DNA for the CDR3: TGTGCCAGCAATAAAGGGGGTGGCTATGGCTACACCTTC.